This TCR beta chain was recorded in a study of blood T cell repertoires in COVID-19 (TCRdb year 2020). About the investigation overall: Samples from collaborators originated in the United States, Italy and Spain and spanned both the acute and convalescent phases of COVID-19. The material from the prospective study consisted of cDNA or gDNA derived from T cells, B-cell-depleted T cells, or PBMCs. Subjects who had been exposed to COVID-19, were actively infected with it, or had recovered from it provided the deeply sampled blood TCRbeta repertoires that made up the dataset. The repertoires were released in a freely available public database meant as a resource for research on the immune response to SARS-CoV-2. Samples came from the ongoing ImmuneRACE study (first 160 participants) plus 1,254 subjects from 6 global collaborators. The sample metadata nearly always contained a de-identified subject ID, COVID-19 status, age in years and sex. HLA class I and class II types, where available, came from metadata supplied by the sample provider rather than from assay-based typing. Beyond this particular receptor, the publication reports: The quantity of clinical and demographic metadata differed by source and by participant and was supplied without curation.

The CDR3 covers 16 residues, taking in both the cysteine and the phenylalanine. Here the CDR3 DNA is all that survives: 48 bases in frame from base 1. In the germline V gene (reference sequence), CDR1 corresponds to MNHNY and CDR2 to SVGAGI. V has 6 bases trimmed and J has 3 bases trimmed; junction bases matching no gene number 6. Each collaborating institution followed its own protocols to collect whole blood in K2EDTA tubes. For TCRbeta analysis, collaborator samples were shipped as frozen whole blood, as isolated PBMCs, or as DNA extracted from either sample type. In its sample, this clone was seen once. No antigen is known for it. No base quality values were provided; no much bigger clone lies one nucleotide off. The immunoSEQ Assay, a bias-controlled multiplex PCR, was used to amplify TCRbeta CDR3 regions from genomic DNA. Regarding the original processing steps: Within the assay, amplification of reference gene primers was used to estimate how many nucleated cells each sample contained. Sequence reads were collapsed and filtered to measure the absolute abundance of every unique TCRbeta CDR3 rearrangement. For each sample, productive Simpson clonality was calculated as the square root of Simpson's diversity index over productive rearrangements. What TCRdb holds here is the immuneACCESS table cut down to in-frame rearrangements. Part of the clones is not present; checked against another copy, under half of the missing clones reflect an unresolved V gene, and the others are unexplained. For V, J and clone size, that table is used; D and trimming come from the DNA. The table for this sample lists fewer than 130,000 clones; 70% to 90% of them were counted only once. In total, the top ten clones hold 2.1% of the sample.

Recombination connected TRBV6-6 to TRBJ2-3, and 13 bases in between align with TRBD2. This TCR was sampled from a human donor in a cohort sampled during active COVID-19. The sample taken for sequencing was peripheral blood. The CDR3 region has the sequence CASSPGLAGDTDTQYF. The DNA sequence follows: TGTGCCAGCAGCCCTGGACTAGCGGGAGATACAGATACGCAGTATTTT.